The 25 T cell receptor beta chains in this list originate from one sample, sequenced in a study of blood T cell repertoires in COVID-19. Libraries were prepared by immunoSEQ multiplex PCR; TCRdb keeps only in-frame clonotypes and omits some of them. The sample contains tens of thousands of clones, approximately 88% of which appear only once. Sample: peripheral blood. These receptors were taken from a man in his fifties with active COVID-19.

This chain uses TRBV9 with TRBJ1-1, with 10 bases identical to TRBD1. Germline V lookup: CDR1 SGDLS, CDR2 YYNGEE. The CDR3 consists of 15 residues. Trimming cost V 3 bases and J 3 bases; bases outside gene matches: 5. CDR3 DNA sequence: TGTGCCAGCAGCGGACAGGGGGCATTTGACACTGAAGCTTTCTTT. Residues: CASSGQGAFDTEAFF.

The chain couples TRBV24-1 to TRBJ1-2; 9 positions match TRBD1. After removal of 4 bases from V and 5 bases from J, the junction contained 7 bases not matched to a gene. In germline, CDR1 is KGHDR, CDR2 SFDVKD. The CDR3 length is 15 residues. CDR3 bases: TGTGCCACCAGTGACCCGGACAGGGGCGAGTATGGCTACACCTTC. It yields the protein CATSDPDRGEYGYTF.

This sequence joins TRBV6-1 and TRBJ2-3; 10 bases fit TRBD2. The germline gives CDR1 MNHNS, CDR2 SASEGT. There are 16 residues in the CDR3. V gave up 3 bases and J gave up 0 bases; unmatched junction bases: 3. The CDR3 here is CASSDPSGSSTDTQYF. The CDR3 DNA reads TGTGCCAGCAGTGACCCTAGCGGGAGTAGCACAGATACGCAGTATTTT.

The gene calls are TRBV9 and TRBJ2-7, with TRBD2 matching 10 bases. The J segment lost 3 bases and the V segment lost 3 bases, leaving 6 bases of the junction unmatched. This CDR3 spans 15 amino acids. Germline V CDR1 and CDR2: SGDLS, YYNGEE. The DNA for the CDR3 is TGTGCCAGCAGCGCCACTAGCGGGACCCGCTACGAGCAGTACTTC. Translating gives CASSATSGTRYEQYF.

The chain combines TRBV2 with TRBJ1-2; D unresolved. From germline, CDR1 is SNHLY and CDR2 FYNNEI. The germline V and J ends were trimmed by 1 base and 4 bases, with 10 bases remaining between them. This CDR3 has 14 amino acids. The CDR3 reads CASSEGNSLYGYTF. CDR3 bases: TGTGCCAGCAGTGAAGGGAACAGCCTCTATGGCTACACCTTC.

V is TRBV7-2 and J is TRBJ1-2; D is uncertain. The CDR3 spans 13 residues. Looked up from germline, CDR1 is SGHTA and CDR2 is FQGNSA. Trimming took off 8 bases at V and 0 bases at J, with 10 bases between the two ends. This CDR3 reads CASATSPNYGYTF. The CDR3 DNA is TGTGCCAGCGCAACATCCCCTAACTATGGCTACACCTTC.

The chain employs TRBV6-5 and TRBJ2-3; 8 positions match TRBD2. CDR1 and CDR2 (germline): MNHEY, SVGAGI. Losses at the gene ends were 8 bases for V and 1 base for J; bases not matched to a gene: 11. The CDR3 has 16 amino acids. CDR3 bases: TGTGCCAGCCGATACTCGCGGGGGGCTGGCACAGATACGCAGTATTTT. This sequence encodes CASRYSRGAGTDTQYF.

V gene TRBV9 combines with J gene TRBJ2-5; possible D gene TRBD2, 6 bases. The CDR3 length is 13 residues. Germline values: CDR1 SGDLS, CDR2 YYNGEE. Trimming shortened V by 0 bases and J by 10 bases, and 13 bases separated the two germline ends. DNA for the CDR3: TGTGCCAGCAGCGTAGGCGGGGAAACGGACCAGTACTTC. Amino acids: CASSVGGETDQYF. Full variable domain (outside the CDR3, taken from reference TRBV9 and TRBJ2-5): DSGVTQTPKHLITATGQRVTLRCSPRSGDLSVYWYQQSLDQGLQFLIQYYNGEERAKGNILERFSAQQFPDLHSELNLSSLELGDSALYFCASSVGGETDQYFGPGTRLLVL.

The rearrangement joins TRBV5-1 to TRBJ1-2; the D gene is possibly TRBD1 (5 bases). Per germline, CDR1 SGHRS and CDR2 YFSETQ. Deletions cut 4 bases from V and 8 bases from J, with 24 bases between. This CDR3 contains 16 residues. DNA of the CDR3: TGCGCCAGCAGCCATCTAGATCGGGGGACCATCCGGGGCTACACCTTC. It is translated as CASSHLDRGTIRGYTF.

Here the CDR3 DNA reads TGTGCCAGCAGCTCGGGACAGGGAATCTACAATGAGCAGTTCTTC. This gives the protein CASSSGQGIYNEQFF. V and J are TRBV5-8 and TRBJ2-1; 9 nucleotides match TRBD1. The CDR3 is made up of 15 amino acids. Germline-derived CDR1 and CDR2 are SGHTS and YDEGEE. Unmatched junction bases numbered 4, after V lost 3 bases and J lost 3 bases.

This chain links TRBV7-2 with TRBJ2-3; D ambiguous. V was pared by 5 bases and J by 1 base, with 4 bases between. The CDR3 sequence is 12 residues long. CDR1 and CDR2 from the germline V gene are SGHTA and FQGNSA. The CDR3 loop reads CASSPRTDTQYF. The CDR3 bases are TGTGCCAGCAGCCCTCGCACAGATACGCAGTATTTT.

V and J are TRBV7-9 and TRBJ2-7, with 8 bases aligning to TRBD1. Trimming took 5 bases from V and 7 from J; bases not matched to a gene: 16. This CDR3 region has 16 residues. From germline, CDR1 is SEHNR and CDR2 FQNEAQ (reference sequence). The CDR3, as DNA: TGTGCCAGCAGCCCTATTGGGACAGGCACCATGGGTGAGCAGTACTTC. As protein: CASSPIGTGTMGEQYF.

Only one count was recorded for this clone. The chain joins TRBV6-1 to TRBJ2-1, with 7 bases fitting TRBD2. The germline CDR1 and CDR2 sequences are MNHNS and SASEGT. This CDR3 comprises 16 residues. The J segment lost 8 bases and the V segment lost 3 bases, leaving 13 bases of the junction unmatched. The CDR3 protein is CASSESHGRALDEQFF. The DNA of the CDR3 is TGTGCCAGCAGTGAGTCCCATGGGAGGGCCCTCGATGAGCAGTTCTTC.

The rearrangement uses TRBV9 and TRBJ2-1, with a possible D match to TRBD2 (6 bases). Germline V gene sequence: CDR1 SGDLS, CDR2 YYNGEE. V was cut by 1 base and J by 3 bases, with 17 bases left in between. The length of the CDR3 is 17 residues. CDR3 DNA: TGTGCCAGCAGCGTAACTAGGGGCGCGGGGTTCTACAATGAGCAGTTCTTC. This sequence encodes CASSVTRGAGFYNEQFF.

This chain uses TRBV12-3 or TRBV12-4 with TRBJ2-3, with D unclear. CDR3 length: 12 amino acids. The germline V and J ends were trimmed by 5 bases and 0 bases, with 3 bases remaining between them. The CDR3 spells CASSTSTDTQYF. The CDR3 DNA sequence: TGTGCCAGCAGTACTAGCACAGATACGCAGTATTTT.

V gene TRBV28 combines with J gene TRBJ2-3, with 11 bases identical to TRBD2. Germline V lookup: CDR1 MDHEN, CDR2 SYDVKM. Unmatched junction bases numbered 7, after V lost 5 bases and J lost 0 bases. The CDR3 runs to 17 residues. The CDR3 DNA is TGTGCCAGCAGTCTAACTAGCGGGAGCCCCAGCACAGATACGCAGTATTTT. Protein: CASSLTSGSPSTDTQYF.

The gene calls are TRBV29-1 and TRBJ2-3; 8 bases fit TRBD1. J was trimmed by 1 base and V by 3 bases; bases with no gene match: 6. Per germline, CDR1 SQVTM and CDR2 ANQGSEA. The CDR3 totals 15 residues. The CDR3 coding sequence is TGCAGCGTTGATTGGACAGGGTTTGGCACAGATACGCAGTATTTT. Translated, it gives CSVDWTGFGTDTQYF.

The chain uses TRBV27 and TRBJ1-1; 9 bases are shared with TRBD1. CDR1 MNHEY and CDR2 SMNVEV come from the germline V gene (reference sequence). The CDR3 extends over 15 amino acids. V trimming: 8 bases; J trimming: 1 base; junction bases outside the gene matches: 8. In DNA form, the CDR3 reads TGTGCCAGCCGGGACAGGGTAACGACGAACACTGAAGCTTTCTTT. Translated, it gives CASRDRVTTNTEAFF.

This chain connects TRBV25-1 to TRBJ2-2, with 10 bases lining up with TRBD1. V lost 5 bases to trimming and J lost 1 base; unmatched junction nucleotides: 4. Germline CDR1 reads MGHDK; CDR2 reads SYGVNS. The CDR3 loop spans 16 amino acids. As DNA, the CDR3 is TGTGCCAGCAGTAGGGGACAGGGGATGAACACCGGGGAGCTGTTTTTT. This encodes CASSRGQGMNTGELFF.

This clone occurred a few times. The V and J genes are TRBV18 and TRBJ1-1; unclear D gene. CDR1 and CDR2 from the germline V gene are KGHSH and LQKENI. The CDR3 is 15 amino acids. The ends were cut back, 4 bases at V and 5 bases at J, with 17 bases in the middle. The chain's CDR3 is CASSRREGERTEAFF. The CDR3 DNA sequence: TGTGCCAGCTCACGTCGCGAGGGAGAGAGGACTGAAGCTTTCTTT.

The chain has TRBV4-3 and TRBJ2-2; 12 bases agree with TRBD2. CDR3 length equals 16 residues. The germline gives CDR1 LGHNA, CDR2 YSLEER. Trimming removed 5 bases from V and 5 bases from J; junction bases left unmatched: 6. The CDR3 DNA reads TGCGCCAGCAGCGAGCTGCTAGCGGGAGGGACCGGGGAGCTGTTTTTT. This sequence encodes CASSELLAGGTGELFF.

The V gene is TRBV10-3, the J gene TRBJ1-1; perhaps TRBD1 as D (5 bases). The CDR3 spans 15 residues. Germline CDR1 reads ENHRY; CDR2 reads SYGVKD. V was clipped by 1 base and J by 7 bases, with 16 bases between them. CDR3 coding DNA: TGTGCCATCAGTGAGTTAAGGCAGGGCTACCATGAAGCTTTCTTT. Its protein product is CAISELRQGYHEAFF.

This chain uses TRBV18 with TRBJ1-2; possibly TRBD1 for D (6 bases). The germline V gene has CDR1 KGHSH and CDR2 LQKENI. This CDR3 has 15 residues. V lost 1 base and J lost 5, with 14 bases in between. The CDR3 DNA follows: TGTGCCAGCTCACCACAAGGGTCAGGGGATTATGGCTACACCTTC. Its translation is CASSPQGSGDYGYTF.

The J gene is TRBJ2-7, the V gene TRBV2; 11 positions agree with TRBD2. Germline CDR1 reads SNHLY; CDR2 reads FYNNEI. The length of the CDR3 is 15 residues. V gave up 8 bases and J gave up 0 bases; unmatched junction bases: 6. DNA of the CDR3: TGTGCCAGCCGAGCGACTAGCGGGGCCTCCTACGAGCAGTACTTC. Encoded protein: CASRATSGASYEQYF. Full variable domain (remainder filled in from reference TRBV2 and TRBJ2-7): EPEVTQTPSHQVTQMGQEVILRCVPISNHLYFYWYRQILGQKVEFLVSFYNNEISEKSEIFDDQFSVERPDGSNFTLKIRSTKLEDSAMYFCASRATSGASYEQYFGPGTRLTVT.

For this clone: Relative to the germline gene, one junction end is altered; a read error may explain this. Here the CDR3 reads CASSSGVGITEQYF. DNA for the CDR3: TGTGCTAGCAGCTCCGGGGTGGGAATTACCGAGCAGTACTTC. The chain carries TRBV7-7 and TRBJ2-7; TRBD2 is a possible D gene (5 bases). The CDR3 loop spans 14 amino acids. Germline V CDR1 and CDR2: SSHAT, FNYEAQ (reference sequence).